This is a list of T cell receptor beta chains from one sample in a study of control samples from healthy donors and cancer patients. Here immunoSEQ multiplex PCR was the method, and the copy in TCRdb shows in-frame clones only, minus some. There are some 200,000 clones in the sample; approximately 92% occur only once, and 1.4% to 1.5% lies in the top ten. The specimen sequenced was blood. Source of these receptors: a man aged 18 to 29 in good health. Each CDR3 is given with its conserved first and last residue. Each record gives: CDR3 length, clone size, D gene, J gene, V gene, CDR3 DNA, CDR3 protein. The D gene is left open where the match is weak. Only some rows state a clone size, as once, few, many or a class for expanded clones.

13	.	.	TRBJ2-7	TRBV12-3/TRBV12-4	TGTGCCAGCAGTTTGGGGACTTTCTACGAGCAGTACTTC	CASSLGTFYEQYF
16	.	.	TRBJ2-7	TRBV21-1	TGTGCCAGCAGCATGATTAGGGTTATGAGCTCCTACGAGCAGTACTTC	CASSMIRVMSSYEQYF
15	.	.	TRBJ2-1	TRBV7-6	TGTGCCAGCAGCTCGACTCCGCGCTCCTACAATGAGCAGTTCTTC	CASSSTPRSYNEQFF
12	.	.	TRBJ2-7	TRBV10-3	TGTGCCATCGGCAGCGTTGCCTACGAGCAGTACTTC	CAIGSVAYEQYF
14	.	TRBD1	TRBJ2-3	TRBV7-3	TGTGCCAGCAGCTTTGGACAGGGGACAGATACGCAGTATTTT	CASSFGQGTDTQYF
16	once	TRBD2	TRBJ2-4	TRBV6-1	TGTGCCAGCAGCGAAAGACTAGCCAGAGCCAAAAACATTCAGTACTTC	CASSERLARAKNIQYF
17	.	TRBD1	TRBJ1-1	TRBV27	TGTGCCAGCAGACACGGGACAGGAGCATTAAAGAACACTGAAGCTTTCTTT	CASRHGTGALKNTEAFF
17	once	TRBD2	TRBJ2-1	TRBV18	TGTGCCAGCTCACCTGGCAGACTAGCGGGGACCTACAATGAGCAGTTCTTC	CASSPGRLAGTYNEQFF
14	few	TRBD1	TRBJ2-2	TRBV10-3	TGTGCCATCAGGGGACAGGGCCACACCGGGGAGCTGTTTTTT	CAIRGQGHTGELFF
14	.	.	TRBJ1-6	TRBV3-1/TRBV3-2	TGTGCCAGCAGCGGACTCGCCGGCGATTCACCCCTCCACTTT	CASSGLAGDSPLHF
15	.	TRBD2	TRBJ2-1	TRBV2	TGTGCCAGCAGTGAAGGCGGGAGCTCCTACAATGAGCAGTTCTTC	CASSEGGSSYNEQFF
15	.	.	TRBJ1-6	TRBV6-5	TGTGCCAGCAGTCGGACCCCTGAAAAGCGGTGGCCCCTCCACTTT	CASSRTPEKRWPLHF
13	.	.	TRBJ2-2	TRBV27	TGTGCCAGCAGTTTAGAGGAGTTCGGGGAGCTGTTTTTT	CASSLEEFGELFF
16	.	TRBD2	TRBJ2-1	TRBV6-2/TRBV6-3	TGTGCCAGCAGTTACCTAGCGGGCAAAGACTACAATGAGCAGTTCTTC	CASSYLAGKDYNEQFF
14	.	TRBD1	TRBJ2-3	TRBV2	TGTGCCAGCAAGTTTGACAGGGTCACAGATACGCAGTATTTT	CASKFDRVTDTQYF
14	.	TRBD1	TRBJ2-3	TRBV19	TGTGCCAGTAGTGAGCAGGGGGTGGAAGATACGCAGTATTTT	CASSEQGVEDTQYF
14	.	TRBD2	TRBJ2-7	TRBV7-8	TGTGCCAGCAGCCAAGCGGGGGGGACCTACGAGCAGTACTTC	CASSQAGGTYEQYF
15	once	.	TRBJ1-2	TRBV18	TGTGCCAGCTCACCAACAATACCCGAGAACTATGGCTACACCTTC	CASSPTIPENYGYTF
13	.	.	TRBJ1-1	TRBV5-1	TGCGCCAGCAGCTTGGGTGGGGGCACTGAAGCTTTCTTT	CASSLGGGTEAFF
16	.	.	TRBJ2-3	TRBV5-1	TGCGCCAGCAGCTTGGAGGTCAGGGCCCTCCCAGATACGCAGTATTTT	CASSLEVRALPDTQYF
15	.	.	TRBJ2-3	TRBV5-1	TGCGCCAGCAGCTTGGACCTTGGGGACACAGATACGCAGTATTTT	CASSLDLGDTDTQYF
14	few	.	TRBJ1-2	TRBV15	TGTGCCACCAGCAGAGCAGGAATTCCCTATGGCTACACCTTC	CATSRAGIPYGYTF
13	.	.	TRBJ1-5	TRBV24-1	TGTGCCACCAGTGAAAGCAGTAATCAGCCCCAGCATTTT	CATSESSNQPQHF
16	once	.	TRBJ1-1	TRBV14	TGTGCCAGCAGCCAAATCTACAGTCGGGTGAACACTGAAGCTTTCTTT	CASSQIYSRVNTEAFF
17	.	TRBD1	TRBJ2-3	TRBV18	TGTGCCAGCTCACTTGGACAGGAGCAAACCCGCACAGATACGCAGTATTTT	CASSLGQEQTRTDTQYF
17	.	.	TRBJ1-4	TRBV5-1	TGCCCCCGCAGCCCGGGGGGGGGCGCGATCGGGGATGAAAAACTGTTTTTT	CPRSPGGGAIGDEKLFF
14	.	TRBD2	TRBJ2-1	TRBV5-1	TGCGCCAGCAGCTTAACTAGCGGGTACAATGAGCAGTTCTTC	CASSLTSGYNEQFF
15	.	TRBD2	TRBJ2-3	TRBV6-5	TGTGCCAGCAGTCGGACTAGCGGATCCACAGATACGCAGTATTTT	CASSRTSGSTDTQYF
14	.	.	TRBJ1-5	TRBV9	TGTGCCAGCAGCCCGACCAGTAGCAATCAGCCCCAGCATTTT	CASSPTSSNQPQHF
13	.	.	TRBJ2-7	TRBV11-3	TGTGCCAGCAGCTTAATTGGGGGCTACGAGCAGTACTTC	CASSLIGGYEQYF
12	once	.	TRBJ1-3	TRBV28	TGTGCCAGCATGGAAGATGGAAACACCATATATTTT	CASMEDGNTIYF
13	.	.	TRBJ1-1	TRBV19	TGTGCCAGTGGGATTACACGGAACACTGAAGCTTTCTTT	CASGITRNTEAFF
14	.	.	TRBJ1-2	TRBV2	TGTGCCACCATTACTTACGGGACACTAACGGGCTACACCTTC	CATITYGTLTGYTF
15	.	.	TRBJ1-5	TRBV19	TGTGCCAGTATGGATAGGGCATATAGCAATCAGCCCCAGCATTTT	CASMDRAYSNQPQHF